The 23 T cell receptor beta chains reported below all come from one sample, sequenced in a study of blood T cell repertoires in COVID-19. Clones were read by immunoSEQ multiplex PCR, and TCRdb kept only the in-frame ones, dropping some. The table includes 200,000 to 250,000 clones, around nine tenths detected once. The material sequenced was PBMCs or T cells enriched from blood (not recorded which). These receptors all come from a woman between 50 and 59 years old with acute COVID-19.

The CDR3 region is CASSLEGVGPEAFF. DNA of the CDR3: TGTGCCAGCAGCTTGGAAGGGGTTGGGCCTGAAGCTTTCTTT. J is TRBJ1-1 and V is TRBV5-4; tentatively, D is TRBD1 (5 bases). The CDR3 has 14 amino acids. In germline, CDR1 is SGHNT, CDR2 YYREEE (reference sequence). V lost 0 bases and J lost 6, with 12 bases in between. The full variable domain, completed using reference TRBV5-4 and TRBJ1-1, is ETGVTQSPTHLIKTRGQQVTLRCSSQSGHNTVSWYQQALGQGPQFIFQYYREEENGRGNFPPRFSGLQFPNYSSELNVNALELDDSALYLCASSLEGVGPEAFFGQGTRLTVV.

This chain's CDR3 is CASTPRGQGENQPQHF. The DNA for the CDR3 is TGTGCCAGCACACCCCGGGGACAGGGGGAAAATCAGCCCCAGCATTTT. The chain is built from TRBV28 and TRBJ1-5; 11 bases map to TRBD1. Germline loops: CDR1 MDHEN, CDR2 SYDVKM. The J segment lost 4 bases and the V segment lost 7 bases, leaving 9 bases of the junction unmatched. The CDR3 is 16 residues long.

CDR3 sequence: CSATDSNSNQPQHF. In DNA form, the CDR3 reads TGCAGTGCTACTGACAGTAATAGCAATCAGCCCCAGCATTTT. V gene TRBV20-1 combines with J gene TRBJ1-5, with D maybe TRBD1 (5 bases). Germline CDR1 reads DFQATT; CDR2 reads SNEGSKA (reference sequence). The CDR3 is 14 amino acids. V lost 4 bases and J 0 bases, leaving 10 bases between the germline ends.

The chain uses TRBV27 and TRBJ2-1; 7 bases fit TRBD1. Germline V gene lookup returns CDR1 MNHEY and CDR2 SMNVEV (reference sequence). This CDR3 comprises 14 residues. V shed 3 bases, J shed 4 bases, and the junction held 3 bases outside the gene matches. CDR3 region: CASSFGTAYNEQFF. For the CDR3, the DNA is TGTGCCAGCAGTTTCGGGACAGCATACAATGAGCAGTTCTTC.

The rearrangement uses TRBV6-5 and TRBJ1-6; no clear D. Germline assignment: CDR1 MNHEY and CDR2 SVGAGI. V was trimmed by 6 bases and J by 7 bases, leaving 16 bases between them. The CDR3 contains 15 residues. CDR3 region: CASSSGEAGNSPLHF. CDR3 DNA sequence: TGTGCCAGCAGCAGCGGCGAGGCCGGGAATTCACCCCTCCACTTT.

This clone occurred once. The CDR3 loop is CASSLDGGGATYEQYF. CDR3 DNA: TGTGCCAGCAGCTTAGATGGAGGGGGGGCGACCTACGAGCAGTACTTC. The chain is built from TRBV7-2 and TRBJ2-7; TRBD2 is a possible D gene (7 bases). Between the trimmed V and J ends, which lost 1 base and 2 bases, there was a span of 15 bases. The CDR3 loop spans 16 amino acids. Germline CDR1 and CDR2: SGHTA and FQGNSA. Looking up the rest from reference TRBV7-2 and TRBJ2-7 gives the full variable domain: GAGVSQSPSNKVTEKGKDVELRCDPISGHTALYWYRQSLGQGLEFLIYFQGNSAPDKSGLPSDRFSAERTGGSVSTLTIQRTQQEDSAVYLCASSLDGGGATYEQYFGPGTRLTVT.

CDR3 nucleotide sequence: TGTGCCAGCAGTTTAATGGCGAACACTGAAGCTTTCTTT. Its protein is CASSLMANTEAFF. The chain links TRBV27 to TRBJ1-1, with D uncertain. The CDR3 is made up of 13 amino acids. V lost 2 bases and J lost 1, with 5 bases in between. In germline, CDR1 is MNHEY, CDR2 SMNVEV (reference sequence).

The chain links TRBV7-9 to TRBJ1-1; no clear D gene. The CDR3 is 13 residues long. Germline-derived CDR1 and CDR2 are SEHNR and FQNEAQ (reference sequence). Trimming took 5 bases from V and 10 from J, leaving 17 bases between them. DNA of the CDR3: TGTGCCAGCAGCCCTAGAGGTGATCTGGGAGCTTTCTTT. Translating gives CASSPRGDLGAFF.

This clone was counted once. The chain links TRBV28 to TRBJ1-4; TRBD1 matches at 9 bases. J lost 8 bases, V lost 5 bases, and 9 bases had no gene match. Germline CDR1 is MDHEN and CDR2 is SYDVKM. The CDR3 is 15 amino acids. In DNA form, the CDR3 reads TGTGCCAGCAGTGCACAGGGGGCGGTCCGGGAAAAACTGTTTTTT. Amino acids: CASSAQGAVREKLFF.

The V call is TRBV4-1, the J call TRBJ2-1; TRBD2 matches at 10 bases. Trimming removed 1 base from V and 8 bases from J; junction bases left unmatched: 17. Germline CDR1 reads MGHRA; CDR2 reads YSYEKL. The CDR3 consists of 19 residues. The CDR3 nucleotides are TGCGCCAGCAGCCAAGGAGCAGGGGGCGTAGCGGGAGGTCCCCATGAGCAGTTCTTC. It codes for CASSQGAGGVAGGPHEQFF.

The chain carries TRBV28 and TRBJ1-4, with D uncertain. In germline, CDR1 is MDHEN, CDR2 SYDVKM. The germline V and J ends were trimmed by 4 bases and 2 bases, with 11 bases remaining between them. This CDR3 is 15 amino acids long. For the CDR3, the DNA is TGTGCCAGCAGTTCCGGAGGAGGGACTAATGAAAAACTGTTTTTT. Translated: CASSSGGGTNEKLFF.

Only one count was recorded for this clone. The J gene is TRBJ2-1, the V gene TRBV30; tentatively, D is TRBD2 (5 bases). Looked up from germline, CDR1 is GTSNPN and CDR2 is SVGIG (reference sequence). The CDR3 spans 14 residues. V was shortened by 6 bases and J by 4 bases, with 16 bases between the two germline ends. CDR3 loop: CACHTSFGYNEQFF. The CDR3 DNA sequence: TGTGCCTGCCACACTAGTTTTGGGTACAATGAGCAGTTCTTC. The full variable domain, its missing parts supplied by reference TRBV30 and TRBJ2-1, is SQTIHQWPATLVQPVGSPLSLECTVEGTSNPNLYWYRQAAGRGLQLLFYSVGIGQISSEVPQNLSASRPQDRQFILSSKKLLLSDSGFYLCACHTSFGYNEQFFGPGTRLTVL.

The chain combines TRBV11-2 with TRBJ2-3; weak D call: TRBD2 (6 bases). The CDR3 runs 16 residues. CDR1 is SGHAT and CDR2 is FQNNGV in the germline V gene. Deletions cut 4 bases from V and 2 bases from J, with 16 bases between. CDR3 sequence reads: CASSSGPLATTDTQYF. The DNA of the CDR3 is TGTGCCAGCAGCTCGGGACCCCTAGCGACCACAGATACGCAGTATTTT.

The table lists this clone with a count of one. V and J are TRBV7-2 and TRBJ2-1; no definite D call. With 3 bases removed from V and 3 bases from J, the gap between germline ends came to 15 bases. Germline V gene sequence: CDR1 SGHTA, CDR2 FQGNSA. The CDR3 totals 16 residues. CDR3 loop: CASSLGLAELYNEQFF. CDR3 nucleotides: TGTGCCAGCAGCTTGGGTCTCGCGGAACTCTACAATGAGCAGTTCTTC. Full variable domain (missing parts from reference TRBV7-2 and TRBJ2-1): GAGVSQSPSNKVTEKGKDVELRCDPISGHTALYWYRQSLGQGLEFLIYFQGNSAPDKSGLPSDRFSAERTGGSVSTLTIQRTQQEDSAVYLCASSLGLAELYNEQFFGPGTRLTVL.

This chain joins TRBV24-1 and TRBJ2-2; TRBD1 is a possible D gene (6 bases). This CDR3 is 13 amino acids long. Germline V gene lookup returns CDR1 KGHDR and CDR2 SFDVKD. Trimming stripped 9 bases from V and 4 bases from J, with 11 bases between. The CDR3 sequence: CATRDTVTGELFF. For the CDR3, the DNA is TGTGCCACCCGGGACACTGTCACCGGGGAGCTGTTTTTT.

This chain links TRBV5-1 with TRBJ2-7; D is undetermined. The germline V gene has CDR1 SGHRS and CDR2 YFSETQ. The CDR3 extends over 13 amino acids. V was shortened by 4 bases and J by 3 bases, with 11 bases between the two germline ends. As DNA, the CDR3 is TGCGCCAGCAGCGTACAACCTGTCTACGAGCAGTACTTC. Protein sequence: CASSVQPVYEQYF.

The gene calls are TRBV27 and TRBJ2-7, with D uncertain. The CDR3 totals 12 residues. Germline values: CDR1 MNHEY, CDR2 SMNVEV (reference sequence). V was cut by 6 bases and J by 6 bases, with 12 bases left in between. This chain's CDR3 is CASSFLYGEQYF. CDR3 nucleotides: TGTGCCAGCAGCTTCCTATACGGCGAGCAGTACTTC.

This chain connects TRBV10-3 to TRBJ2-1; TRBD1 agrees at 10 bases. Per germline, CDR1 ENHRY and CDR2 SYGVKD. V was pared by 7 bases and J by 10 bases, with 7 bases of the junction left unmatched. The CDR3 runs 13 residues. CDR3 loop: CAITGTGEGEQFF. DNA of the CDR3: TGTGCCATCACTGGGACAGGGGAAGGGGAGCAGTTCTTC.

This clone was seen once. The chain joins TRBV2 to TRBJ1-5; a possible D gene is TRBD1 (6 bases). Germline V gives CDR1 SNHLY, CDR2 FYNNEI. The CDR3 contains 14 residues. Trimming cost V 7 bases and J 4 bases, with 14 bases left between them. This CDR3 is CASKGVVRNQPQHF. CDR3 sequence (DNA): TGTGCCAGCAAGGGGGTAGTGCGGAATCAGCCCCAGCATTTT.

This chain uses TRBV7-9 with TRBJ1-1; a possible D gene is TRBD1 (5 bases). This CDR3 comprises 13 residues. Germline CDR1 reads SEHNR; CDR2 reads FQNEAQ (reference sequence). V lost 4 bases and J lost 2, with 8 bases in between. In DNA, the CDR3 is TGTGCCAGCAGCTGGACACAAAACACTGAAGCTTTCTTT. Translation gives CASSWTQNTEAFF.

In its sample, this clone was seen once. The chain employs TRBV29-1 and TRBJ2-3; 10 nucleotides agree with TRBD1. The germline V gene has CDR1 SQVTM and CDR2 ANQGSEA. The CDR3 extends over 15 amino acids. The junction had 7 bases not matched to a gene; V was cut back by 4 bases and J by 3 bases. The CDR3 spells CSVVGAGQGTDTQYF. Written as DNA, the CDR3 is TGCAGCGTTGTTGGGGCGGGACAGGGGACAGATACGCAGTATTTT.

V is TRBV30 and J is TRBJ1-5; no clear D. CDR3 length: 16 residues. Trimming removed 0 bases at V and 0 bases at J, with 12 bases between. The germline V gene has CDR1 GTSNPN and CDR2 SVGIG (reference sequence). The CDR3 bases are TGTGCCTGGAGTGTATCTACAGTGTATAGCAATCAGCCCCAGCATTTT. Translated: CAWSVSTVYSNQPQHF.

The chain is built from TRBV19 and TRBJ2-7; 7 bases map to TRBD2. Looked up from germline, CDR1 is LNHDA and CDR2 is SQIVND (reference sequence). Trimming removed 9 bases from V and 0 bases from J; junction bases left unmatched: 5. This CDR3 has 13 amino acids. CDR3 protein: CASGAGSSYEQYF. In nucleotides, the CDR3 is TGTGCCAGCGGAGCGGGAAGCTCCTACGAGCAGTACTTC.